The sample holds a few counts of the clone carrying this T cell receptor (beta chain). Time point here: patch test 1, 2 weeks after DPC sensitization. Treatment given: therapeutic diphenylcyclopropenone sensitization with weekly scalp DPC. Single cDNA molecules in the library carried unique molecular identifiers attached during preparation. MiXCR, applied by TCRdb to the RACE reads, yields one record per CDR3 protein. The data hold roughly 160,000 distinct CDR3 sequences, with approximately 14% observed a single time. The data originate from a study of human T cells and chemical hapten exposure. Study-wide background: In the approximately 24-week study, patients were dosed weekly with diphenylcyclopropenone on the scalp throughout.

Germline lookup yields CDR1 SQVTM and CDR2 ANQGSEA. Trimming removed 7 bases from V and 3 bases from J, with 14 bases in between. The CDR3 length is 13 residues. The rearrangement joins TRBV29-1 to TRBJ2-3, with D perhaps TRBD1 or TRBD2 (5 bases each). This receptor was obtained from a young woman with alopecia areata. Some clones in this sample may be carry-over from other donors' samples. This material consisted of whole blood, taken in connection with sensitization to the hapten diphenylcyclopropenone (DPC). Here the CDR3 reads CSALPWGTDTQYF. DNA for the CDR3: TGCAGCGCTCTTCCCTGGGGGACAGATACGCAGTATTTT.